Detailed here is one TCR beta chain. Its antigen is not known. The sample belongs to a study of CD8+ T cells in alopecia areata. Study-level information: Administration of oral tofacitinib to treated patients was at 5 to 10 mg twice daily. Study-level findings and limits: Unlike in mice, where it was clearer, TCR sharing across patients was less clear, possibly HLA-related.

In each case, RNA was isolated and then reverse transcribed into cDNA as the sequencing template. Clones were sequenced by immunoSEQ multiplex PCR, and TCRdb holds only the in-frame ones, with some missing. The sample lists 150,000 to 200,000 clones, about 60% seen once, with roughly 13% in the top ten. CDR1 and CDR2 (germline): SGHRS, YFSETQ. V gave up 3 bases and J gave up 4 bases; unmatched junction bases: 8. This CDR3 has 15 residues. Treatment: oral pan-JAK inhibitor, 5-10 mg twice daily. This material consisted of CD8+ T cells sorted from blood, taken at week 24, from a patient treated with tofacitinib. The sequence came from a human donor with alopecia areata. The J gene is TRBJ1-2, the V gene TRBV5-1; 8 bases agree with TRBD1. The DNA of the CDR3 is TGCGCCAGCAGCTCAGACAGGGGTGATCTCTATGGCTACACCTTC. Its protein product is CASSSDRGDLYGYTF.